This TCR beta chain was sequenced in a study of healthy donors' naive CD4 and CD8 T cells. V trimming: 5 bases; J trimming: 4 bases; junction bases outside the gene matches: 8. The CDR3 spans 15 residues. Naive CD4+ cells were sorted as CD4+CD8-CD45RO-CD45RA+; naive CD8+ as CD8+CD4-CD45RA+CD27bright. A linear amplification protocol produced the TCR libraries from roughly 480 ng of total RNA. TCRdb redid the calling of the reads with MiXCR, one entry per CDR3 protein. This table has around 180,000 distinct CDR3 sequences, over 60% appearing once. The clonotype comes from a pool of human donors in good health; the sample pools cells from several healthy donors. Source material: naive CD4+ and CD8+ T cells sorted from blood, pooled from several donors. The J gene is TRBJ1-2, the V gene TRBV12-3 or TRBV12-4, with 9 bases aligning to TRBD1. Written as DNA, the CDR3 is TGTGCCAGCAGTCCCGGACAGGGGACGAGCTATGGCTACACCTTC. It encodes CASSPGQGTSYGYTF.